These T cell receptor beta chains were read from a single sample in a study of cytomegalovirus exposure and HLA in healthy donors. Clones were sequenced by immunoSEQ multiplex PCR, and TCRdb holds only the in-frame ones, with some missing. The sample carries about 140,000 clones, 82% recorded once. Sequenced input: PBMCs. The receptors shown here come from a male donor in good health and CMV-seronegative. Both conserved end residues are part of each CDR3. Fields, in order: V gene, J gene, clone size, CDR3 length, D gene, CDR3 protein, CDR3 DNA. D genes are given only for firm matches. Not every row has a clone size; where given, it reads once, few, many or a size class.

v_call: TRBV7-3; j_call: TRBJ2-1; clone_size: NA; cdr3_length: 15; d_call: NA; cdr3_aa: CASSSLQLGFNEQFF; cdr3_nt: TGTGCCAGCAGCTCCCTACAGCTGGGTTTCAATGAGCAGTTCTTC
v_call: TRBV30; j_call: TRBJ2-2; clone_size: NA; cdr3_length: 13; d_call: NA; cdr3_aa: CARYRENTGELFF; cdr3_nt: TGTGCCCGTTACAGGGAGAACACCGGGGAGCTGTTTTTT
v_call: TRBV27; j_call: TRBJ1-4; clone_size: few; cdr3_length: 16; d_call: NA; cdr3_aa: CASSSSGGVVDEKLFF; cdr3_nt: TGTGCCAGCAGTTCCTCCGGGGGGGTCGTAGACGAAAAACTGTTTTTT
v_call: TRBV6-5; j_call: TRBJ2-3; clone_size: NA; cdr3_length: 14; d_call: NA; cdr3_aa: CASSYGGFTDTQYF; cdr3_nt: TGTGCCAGCAGTTACGGGGGGTTTACAGATACGCAGTATTTT
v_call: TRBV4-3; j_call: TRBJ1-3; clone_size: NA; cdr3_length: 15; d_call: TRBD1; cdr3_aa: CASSRDRGTGNTIYF; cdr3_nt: TGCGCCAGCAGCCGCGACAGGGGAACTGGAAACACCATATATTTT
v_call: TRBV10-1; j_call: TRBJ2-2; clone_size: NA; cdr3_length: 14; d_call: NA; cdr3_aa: CASSLGQRTGELFF; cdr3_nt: TGCGCCAGCAGCCTCGGACAGCGCACCGGGGAGCTGTTTTTT
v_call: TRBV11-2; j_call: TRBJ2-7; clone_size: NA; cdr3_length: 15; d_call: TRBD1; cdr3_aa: CASSAWTGATYEQYF; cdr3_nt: TGTGCCAGCAGCGCATGGACAGGGGCGACCTACGAGCAGTACTTC
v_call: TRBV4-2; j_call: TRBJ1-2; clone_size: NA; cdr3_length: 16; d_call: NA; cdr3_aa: CASSGVPGDPDGGYTF; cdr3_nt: TGTGCCAGCAGCGGGGTTCCGGGGGACCCGGATGGTGGCTACACCTTC
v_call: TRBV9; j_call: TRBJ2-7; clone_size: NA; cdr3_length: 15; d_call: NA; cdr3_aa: CASSVAGTSSYEQYF; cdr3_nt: TGTGCCAGCAGCGTAGCGGGAACATCGTCCTACGAGCAGTACTTC
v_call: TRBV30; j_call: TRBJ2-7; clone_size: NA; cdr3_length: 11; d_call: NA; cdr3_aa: CAWSLTYEQYF; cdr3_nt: TGTGCCTGGAGCCTAACCTACGAGCAGTACTTC
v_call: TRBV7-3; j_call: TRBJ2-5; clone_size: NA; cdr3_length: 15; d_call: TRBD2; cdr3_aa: CASSETSGNQETQYF; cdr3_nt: TGTGCCAGCAGCGAGACTAGCGGGAACCAAGAGACCCAGTACTTC
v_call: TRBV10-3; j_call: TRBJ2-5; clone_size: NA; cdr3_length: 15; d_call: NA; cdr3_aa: CAISNELAQQETQYF; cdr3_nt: TGTGCCATCAGTAACGAACTAGCTCAACAAGAGACCCAGTACTTC
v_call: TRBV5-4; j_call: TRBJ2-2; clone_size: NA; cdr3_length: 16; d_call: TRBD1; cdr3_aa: CASSPPDRGRTGELFF; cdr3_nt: TGTGCCAGCAGCCCCCCGGACAGGGGGAGGACCGGGGAGCTGTTTTTT
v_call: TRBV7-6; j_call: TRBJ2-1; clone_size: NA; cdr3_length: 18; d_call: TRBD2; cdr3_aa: CASSWRIGTSGGGDEQFF; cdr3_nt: TGTGCCAGCAGCTGGAGAATCGGGACTAGCGGGGGGGGCGATGAGCAGTTCTTC
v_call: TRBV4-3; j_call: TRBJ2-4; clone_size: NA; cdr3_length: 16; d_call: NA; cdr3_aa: CASSRQDSLAKNIQYF; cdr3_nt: TGCGCCAGCAGTCGACAGGACAGTCTAGCCAAAAACATTCAGTACTTC
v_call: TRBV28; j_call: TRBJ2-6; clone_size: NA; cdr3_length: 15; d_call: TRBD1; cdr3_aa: CASSDPGTGEFVLTF; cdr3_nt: TGTGCCAGCAGTGACCCCGGGACAGGGGAATTCGTCCTGACTTTC
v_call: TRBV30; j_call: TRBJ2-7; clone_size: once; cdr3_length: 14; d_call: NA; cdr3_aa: CAWSTSRPTYEQYF; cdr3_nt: TGTGCCTGGAGTACGTCGAGGCCGACCTACGAGCAGTACTTC
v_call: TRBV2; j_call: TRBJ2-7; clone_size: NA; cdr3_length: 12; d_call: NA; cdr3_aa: CASWTGAEEQYF; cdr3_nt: TGTGCCAGCTGGACGGGAGCGGAAGAGCAGTACTTC
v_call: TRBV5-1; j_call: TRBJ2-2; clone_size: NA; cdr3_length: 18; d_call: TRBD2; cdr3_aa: CASSPQPGLAGDTGELFF; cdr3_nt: TGCGCCAGCAGCCCCCAACCGGGACTAGCGGGAGATACCGGGGAGCTGTTTTTT